This T cell receptor beta chain originates from a study of T cell changes during pregnancy in multiple sclerosis. Method: immunoSEQ multiplex PCR; TCRdb's copy keeps in-frame clones and lacks some. The data hold about 97,000 clones, with about nine tenths observed a single time. This CDR3 contains 15 residues. Trimming cost V 5 bases and J 2 bases; bases outside gene matches: 5. CDR1 is SGHRS and CDR2 is YFSETQ in the germline V gene. The source is a female donor in good health, enrolled as a control in a pregnancy study. The sample consisted of peripheral blood, taken in the second trimester of pregnancy. The chain joins TRBV5-1 to TRBJ1-4; TRBD1 aligns across 8 bases. In DNA form, the CDR3 reads TGCGCCAGCAGAGGACAGGGTGGCACTAATGAAAAACTGTTTTTT. Translated, it gives CASRGQGGTNEKLFF.